This is a list of T cell receptor beta chains from one sample in a study of T cell repertoires in cytomegalovirus infection. Their antigen targets remain unknown. Using its own MiXCR run on the reads, TCRdb lists one record per CDR3 protein. The profile shows about 920,000 distinct CDR3 sequences, roughly 30% of them singletons. Sequenced here: cultured CD8+ T cells from PBMCs, sampled from culture after CMV antigen stimulation. The receptors originated from a human donor in good health (CMV status not recorded). Some clones in this sample may be carry-over from other donors' samples. Each CDR3 is given with its conserved first and last residue. D genes are given only for firm matches. Clone size is given for some rows only: seen once, a few or many times, or a class if the clone is expanded.

j_gene: TRBJ2-1
abundance: NA
d_gene: TRBD1
v_gene: TRBV20-1
CDR3aa: CSAPNPGQADYNEQFF
CDR3nt: TGCAGTGCCCCCAATCCGGGACAGGCGGACTACAATGAGCAGTTCTTC

j_gene: TRBJ2-2
abundance: many
d_gene: NA
v_gene: TRBV6-1
CDR3aa: CASSERVTGWGGELFF
CDR3nt: TGTGCCAGCAGTGAAAGGGTCACAGGGTGGGGCGGGGAGCTGTTTTTT

j_gene: TRBJ1-2
abundance: few
d_gene: NA
v_gene: TRBV12-3/TRBV12-4
CDR3aa: CASSPSPQPLYGYTF
CDR3nt: TGTGCCAGCAGTCCGAGTCCGCAGCCCCTCTATGGCTACACCTTC

j_gene: TRBJ2-3
abundance: few
d_gene: NA
v_gene: TRBV6-2/TRBV6-3
CDR3aa: CASSWERVVLGDTQYF
CDR3nt: TGTGCCAGCAGTTGGGAGCGGGTGGTGTTAGGAGATACGCAGTATTTT

j_gene: TRBJ2-2
abundance: few
d_gene: TRBD1
v_gene: TRBV5-4
CDR3aa: CATQSGPGQNANTGELFF
CDR3nt: TGTGCCACCCAGTCTGGACCGGGACAGAACGCGAACACCGGGGAGCTGTTTTTT

j_gene: TRBJ2-1
abundance: NA
d_gene: NA
v_gene: TRBV5-4
CDR3aa: CASSLEPIRALGNEQFF
CDR3nt: TGTGCCAGCAGCTTGGAACCGATAAGGGCCCTTGGCAATGAGCAGTTCTTC

j_gene: TRBJ1-4
abundance: NA
d_gene: TRBD1
v_gene: TRBV5-5
CDR3aa: CASSFRQGANEKLFF
CDR3nt: TGTGCCAGCAGCTTCCGACAGGGAGCTAATGAAAAACTGTTTTTT

j_gene: TRBJ1-1
abundance: few
d_gene: NA
v_gene: TRBV29-1
CDR3aa: CSVPFRTEKRYTEAFF
CDR3nt: TGCAGCGTCCCTTTCAGGACCGAGAAGAGGTACACTGAAGCTTTCTTT

j_gene: TRBJ1-5
abundance: NA
d_gene: NA
v_gene: TRBV10-3
CDR3aa: CAISESWGQPQHF
CDR3nt: TGTGCCATCAGTGAGTCCTGGGGCCAGCCCCAGCATTTT

j_gene: TRBJ1-4
abundance: many
d_gene: TRBD1
v_gene: TRBV7-7
CDR3aa: CASRGDRPEKLFF
CDR3nt: TGTGCTAGCAGGGGGGACAGGCCGGAAAAACTGTTTTTT

j_gene: TRBJ1-3
abundance: NA
d_gene: NA
v_gene: TRBV7-9
CDR3aa: CASSPFRDSSSGNTIYF
CDR3nt: TGTGCCAGCAGCCCTTTTCGGGACTCCAGCTCTGGAAACACCATATATTTT

j_gene: TRBJ1-1
abundance: few
d_gene: TRBD1
v_gene: TRBV12-3/TRBV12-4
CDR3aa: CASSIRDRGLNTEAFF
CDR3nt: TGTGCCAGCAGTATCCGGGACAGGGGGCTCAACACTGAAGCTTTCTTT

j_gene: TRBJ2-3
abundance: NA
d_gene: NA
v_gene: TRBV27
CDR3aa: CASSWVGGIDTQYF
CDR3nt: TGTGCCAGCAGTTGGGTCGGGGGAATAGATACGCAGTATTTT

j_gene: TRBJ2-3
abundance: few
d_gene: NA
v_gene: TRBV13
CDR3aa: CASSGGRHTDTQYF
CDR3nt: TGTGCCAGCTCCGGTGGCAGACACACAGATACGCAGTATTTT

j_gene: TRBJ1-3
abundance: few
d_gene: TRBD1
v_gene: TRBV7-9
CDR3aa: CASSPNRDRGLYTIYF
CDR3nt: TGTGCCAGCAGCCCGAACCGGGACAGGGGTTTATACACCATATATTTT

j_gene: TRBJ1-5
abundance: NA
d_gene: NA
v_gene: TRBV13
CDR3aa: CASSLTGRFNQPQHF
CDR3nt: TGCGCCAGCAGCTTGACCGGACGGTTCAATCAGCCCCAGCATTTT

j_gene: TRBJ2-2
abundance: NA
d_gene: NA
v_gene: TRBV7-3
CDR3aa: CASTWDGELFF
CDR3nt: TGTGCCAGCACTTGGGATGGGGAGCTGTTTTTT

j_gene: TRBJ1-2
abundance: few
d_gene: NA
v_gene: TRBV5-1
CDR3aa: CASSHALDLNYGYTF
CDR3nt: TGCGCCAGCAGTCACGCCCTTGACTTAAACTATGGCTACACCTTC

j_gene: TRBJ2-3
abundance: few
d_gene: NA
v_gene: TRBV4-2
CDR3aa: CASSQVEGRRHTDTQYF
CDR3nt: TGTGCCAGCAGCCAAGTTGAGGGTAGGCGGCACACAGATACGCAGTATTTT

j_gene: TRBJ2-7
abundance: few
d_gene: NA
v_gene: TRBV7-2
CDR3aa: CASSLAQGSDEQYF
CDR3nt: TGTGCCAGCAGCTTAGCTCAGGGCAGCGACGAGCAGTACTTC

j_gene: TRBJ2-4
abundance: few
d_gene: TRBD2
v_gene: TRBV15
CDR3aa: CATSGEDSGGDIQYF
CDR3nt: TGTGCCACCAGCGGCGAGGACTCGGGGGGAGACATTCAGTACTTC

j_gene: TRBJ1-1
abundance: few
d_gene: NA
v_gene: TRBV12-3/TRBV12-4
CDR3aa: CASKDRPYEAFF
CDR3nt: TGTGCCAGCAAGGACAGACCCTATGAAGCTTTCTTT

j_gene: TRBJ2-1
abundance: many
d_gene: TRBD2
v_gene: TRBV7-2
CDR3aa: CASSLAGPSGGPNNEQFF
CDR3nt: TGTGCCAGCAGCTTAGCGGGGCCTAGCGGGGGGCCTAACAATGAGCAGTTCTTC

j_gene: TRBJ2-2
abundance: few
d_gene: NA
v_gene: TRBV7-9
CDR3aa: CASSLVSRTGELFF
CDR3nt: TGTGCCAGCAGCTTAGTTTCGAGGACCGGGGAGCTGTTTTTT

j_gene: TRBJ2-5
abundance: NA
d_gene: TRBD1
v_gene: TRBV27
CDR3aa: CASSALGQQETQYF
CDR3nt: TGTGCCAGCAGTGCCCTGGGACAGCAAGAGACCCAGTACTTC

j_gene: TRBJ1-1
abundance: many
d_gene: NA
v_gene: TRBV7-6
CDR3aa: CAIQMGNTEAFF
CDR3nt: TGTGCCATCCAGATGGGGAACACTGAAGCTTTCTTT

j_gene: TRBJ2-5
abundance: NA
d_gene: NA
v_gene: TRBV12-3/TRBV12-4
CDR3aa: CASSARLSGETQYF
CDR3nt: TGTGCCAGCAGTGCCCGACTCAGTGGAGAGACCCAGTACTTC

j_gene: TRBJ2-1
abundance: NA
d_gene: NA
v_gene: TRBV7-9
CDR3aa: CASSSLKHEQFF
CDR3nt: TGTGCCAGCAGCAGCTTGAAACATGAGCAGTTCTTC

j_gene: TRBJ1-2
abundance: few
d_gene: TRBD1
v_gene: TRBV27
CDR3aa: CASSFGQGSGYTF
CDR3nt: TGTGCCAGCAGCTTCGGACAGGGGAGTGGCTACACCTTC

j_gene: TRBJ2-5
abundance: NA
d_gene: TRBD2
v_gene: TRBV7-8
CDR3aa: CASSQLWGGELSKETRYF
CDR3nt: TGTGCCAGCAGCCAACTTTGGGGGGGGGAACTAAGTAAGGAGACCCGGTACTTC